This TCR beta chain was identified in a study of cytomegalovirus exposure and HLA in healthy donors. About the study: Among the roughly 400 genotyped donors, approximately 82% were placed in the Caucasian-associated ancestry cluster.

Trimming removed 5 bases at V and 9 bases at J, with 14 bases between. The CDR3 is 13 amino acids. The germline gives CDR1 MNHEY, CDR2 SMNVEV (reference sequence). A multiplex PCR was run with 60 Vbeta primers and 13 Jbeta primers. Generated by immunoSEQ multiplex PCR, the TCRdb table keeps only in-frame clones and is missing some. The data contain 150,000 or so clones, around 67% of them seen just once; the ten biggest clones take up 1.6%. Sequenced sample: PBMCs. The receptor was derived from a young woman in good health and CMV-seronegative. V and J are TRBV27 and TRBJ1-3; D gene ambiguous. The DNA of the CDR3 is TGTGCCAGCAGTCCCGTACTGTATGGCACCATATATTTT. Its translation is CASSPVLYGTIYF.